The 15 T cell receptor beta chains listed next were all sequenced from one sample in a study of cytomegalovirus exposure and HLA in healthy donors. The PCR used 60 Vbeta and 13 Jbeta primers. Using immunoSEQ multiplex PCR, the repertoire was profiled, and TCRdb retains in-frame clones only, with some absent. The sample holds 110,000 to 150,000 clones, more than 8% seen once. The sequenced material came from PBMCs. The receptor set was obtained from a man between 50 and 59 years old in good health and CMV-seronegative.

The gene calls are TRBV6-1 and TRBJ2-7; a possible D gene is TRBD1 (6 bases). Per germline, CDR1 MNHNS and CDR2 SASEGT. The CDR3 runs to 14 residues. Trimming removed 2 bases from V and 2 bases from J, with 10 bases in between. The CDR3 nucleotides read TGTGCCAGCAGTGAACTACAGGGTACCTACGAGCAGTACTTC. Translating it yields CASSELQGTYEQYF.

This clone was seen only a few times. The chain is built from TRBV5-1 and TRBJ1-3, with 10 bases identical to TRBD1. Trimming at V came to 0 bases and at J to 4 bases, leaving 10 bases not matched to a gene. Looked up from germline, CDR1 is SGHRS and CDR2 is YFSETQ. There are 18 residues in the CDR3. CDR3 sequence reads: CASSLAPGTGDGGNTIYF. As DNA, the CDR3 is TGCGCCAGCAGCTTGGCCCCCGGGACAGGGGATGGCGGAAACACCATATATTTT.

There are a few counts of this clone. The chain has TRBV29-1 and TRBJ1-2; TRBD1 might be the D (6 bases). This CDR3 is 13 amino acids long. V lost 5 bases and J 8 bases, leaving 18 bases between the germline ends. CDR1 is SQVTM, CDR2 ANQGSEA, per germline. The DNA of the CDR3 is TGCAGCGTTAGAAGAGAGAGGGGACACGGCTACACCTTC. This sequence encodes CSVRRERGHGYTF.

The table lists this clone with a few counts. CDR3 region: CASSIGGQVRNTEAFF. The CDR3 DNA follows: TGTGCCAGTAGTATAGGCGGACAGGTACGGAACACTGAAGCTTTCTTT. The J gene is TRBJ1-1, the V gene TRBV19; 7 positions match TRBD1. The CDR3 extends over 16 amino acids. The germline CDR1 and CDR2 sequences are LNHDA and SQIVND (reference sequence). V shed 1 base, J shed 1 base, and the junction held 6 bases outside the gene matches.

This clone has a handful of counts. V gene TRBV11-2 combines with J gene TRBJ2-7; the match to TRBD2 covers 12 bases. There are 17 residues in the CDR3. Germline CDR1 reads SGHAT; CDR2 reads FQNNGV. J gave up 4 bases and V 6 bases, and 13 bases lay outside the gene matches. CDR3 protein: CASSPVRASGRGYEQYF. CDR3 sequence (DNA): TGTGCCAGCAGTCCGGTAAGGGCTAGCGGGAGGGGTTACGAGCAGTACTTC.

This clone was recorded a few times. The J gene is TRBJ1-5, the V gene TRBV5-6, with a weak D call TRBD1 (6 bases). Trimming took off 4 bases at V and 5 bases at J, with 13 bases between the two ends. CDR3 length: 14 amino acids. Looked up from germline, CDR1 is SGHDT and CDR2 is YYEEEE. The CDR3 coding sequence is TGTGCCAGCAGCCTAGGGGGGGTTCATCAGCCCCAGCATTTT. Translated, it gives CASSLGGVHQPQHF.

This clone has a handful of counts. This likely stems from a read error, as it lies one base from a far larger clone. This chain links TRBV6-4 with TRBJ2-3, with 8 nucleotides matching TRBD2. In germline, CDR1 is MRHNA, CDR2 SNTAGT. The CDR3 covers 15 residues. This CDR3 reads CASRDSSGSTDTQYF. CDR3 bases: TGTGCCAGCAGGGACTCTAGCGGGAGCACAGATACGCAGTATTTT.

Here the CDR3 reads CSVSDRVAFF. CDR3 DNA sequence: TGCAGCGTCAGTGACAGGGTAGCTTTCTTT. The chain uses TRBV29-1 and TRBJ1-1; 7 nucleotides match TRBD1. Trimming removed 6 bases from V and 10 bases from J; junction bases left unmatched: 5. This CDR3 contains 10 residues. Looked up from germline, CDR1 is SQVTM and CDR2 is ANQGSEA.

As DNA, the CDR3 is TGTGCCAGCTCACCGGCGGGATCCTACAATGAGCAGTTCTTC. Protein: CASSPAGSYNEQFF. This sequence joins TRBV18 and TRBJ2-1; D is perhaps TRBD2 (6 bases). This CDR3 is built from 14 residues. Trimming left V 3 bases short and J 1 base short, with 7 bases between. From germline, CDR1 is KGHSH and CDR2 LQKENI.

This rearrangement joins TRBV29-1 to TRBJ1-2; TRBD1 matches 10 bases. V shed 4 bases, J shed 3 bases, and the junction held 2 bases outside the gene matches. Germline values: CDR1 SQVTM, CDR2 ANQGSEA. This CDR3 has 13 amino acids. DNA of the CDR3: TGCAGCGTTGGACAGGGGGCCGACTATGGCTACACCTTC. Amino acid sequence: CSVGQGADYGYTF. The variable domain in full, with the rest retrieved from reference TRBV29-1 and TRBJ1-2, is SAVISQKPSRDICQRGTSLTIQCQVDSQVTMMFWYRQQPGQSLTLIATANQGSEATYESGFVIDKFPISRPNLTFSTLTVSNMSPEDSSIYLCSVGQGADYGYTFGSGTRLTVV.

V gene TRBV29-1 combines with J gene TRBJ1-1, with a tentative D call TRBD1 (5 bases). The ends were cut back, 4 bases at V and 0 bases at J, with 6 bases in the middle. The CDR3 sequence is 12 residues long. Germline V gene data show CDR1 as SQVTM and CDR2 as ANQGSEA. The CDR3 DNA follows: TGCAGCGTTGGACAGATGAACACTGAAGCTTTCTTT. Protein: CSVGQMNTEAFF.

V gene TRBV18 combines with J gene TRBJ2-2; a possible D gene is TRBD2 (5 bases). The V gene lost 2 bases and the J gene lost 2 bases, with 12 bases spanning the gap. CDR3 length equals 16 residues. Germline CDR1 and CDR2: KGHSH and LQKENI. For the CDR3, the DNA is TGTGCCAGCTCACCAACCCAGGCGGGCAACACCGGGGAGCTGTTTTTT. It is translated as CASSPTQAGNTGELFF.

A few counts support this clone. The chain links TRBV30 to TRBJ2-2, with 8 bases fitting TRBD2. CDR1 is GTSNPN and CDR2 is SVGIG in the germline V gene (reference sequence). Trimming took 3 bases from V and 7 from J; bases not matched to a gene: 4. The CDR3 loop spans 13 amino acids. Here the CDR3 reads CAWRETSVGELFF. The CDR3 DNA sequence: TGTGCCTGGAGGGAGACTAGCGTCGGGGAGCTGTTTTTT. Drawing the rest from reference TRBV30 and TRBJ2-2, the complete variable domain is SQTIHQWPATLVQPVGSPLSLECTVEGTSNPNLYWYRQAAGRGLQLLFYSVGIGQISSEVPQNLSASRPQDRQFILSSKKLLLSDSGFYLCAWRETSVGELFFGEGSRLTVL.

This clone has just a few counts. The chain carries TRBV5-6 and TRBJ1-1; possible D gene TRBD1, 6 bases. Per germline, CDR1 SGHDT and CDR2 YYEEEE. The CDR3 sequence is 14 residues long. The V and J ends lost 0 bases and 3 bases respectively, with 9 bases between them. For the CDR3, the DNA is TGTGCCAGCAGCTTGGGGCAGGGGTACACTGAAGCTTTCTTT. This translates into CASSLGQGYTEAFF.

The CDR3 protein is CASSKGGDRGFQPQHF. The DNA for the CDR3 is TGTGCCAGCAGTAAAGGGGGGGACAGGGGGTTCCAGCCCCAGCATTTT. The chain has TRBV9 and TRBJ1-5, with TRBD1 identical over 11 bases. The CDR3 length is 16 residues. V trimming: 5 bases; J trimming: 7 bases; junction bases outside the gene matches: 11. The germline CDR1 and CDR2 sequences are SGDLS and YYNGEE.